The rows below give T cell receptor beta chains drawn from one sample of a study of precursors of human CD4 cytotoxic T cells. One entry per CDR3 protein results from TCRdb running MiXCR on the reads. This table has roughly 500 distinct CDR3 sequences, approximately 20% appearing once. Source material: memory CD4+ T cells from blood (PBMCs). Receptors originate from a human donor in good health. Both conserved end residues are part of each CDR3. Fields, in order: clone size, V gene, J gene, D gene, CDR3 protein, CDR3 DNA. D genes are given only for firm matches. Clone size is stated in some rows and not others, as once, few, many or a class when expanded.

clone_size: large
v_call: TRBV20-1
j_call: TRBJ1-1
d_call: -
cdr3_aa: CSALQAPLNTEAFF
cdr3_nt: TGCAGTGCCCTACAGGCGCCGTTGAACACTGAAGCTTTCTTT

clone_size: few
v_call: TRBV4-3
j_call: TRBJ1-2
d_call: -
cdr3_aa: CASSQDLSTRQWDYGYTF
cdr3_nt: TGCGCCAGCAGCCAAGATTTAAGTACGAGACAGTGGGACTATGGCTACACCTTC

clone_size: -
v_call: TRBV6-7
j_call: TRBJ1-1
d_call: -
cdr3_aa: CASSYSLKVQGPEAFF
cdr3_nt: TGTGCCAGCAGTTACAGCTTGAAGGTGCAGGGCCCTGAAGCTTTCTTT

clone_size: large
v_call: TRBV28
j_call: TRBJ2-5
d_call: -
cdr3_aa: CASSLKGTQETQYF
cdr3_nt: TGTGCCAGCAGTTTAAAGGGGACCCAAGAGACCCAGTACTTC

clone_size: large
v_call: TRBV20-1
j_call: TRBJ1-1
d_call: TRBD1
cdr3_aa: CSARDAGTGASNTEAFF
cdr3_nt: TGCAGTGCTAGAGACGCCGGGACAGGGGCATCGAACACTGAAGCTTTCTTT

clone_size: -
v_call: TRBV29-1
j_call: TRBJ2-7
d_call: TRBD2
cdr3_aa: CSAGGLALGRPAEQYF
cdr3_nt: TGCAGCGCCGGGGGACTAGCGCTCGGTCGCCCTGCCGAGCAGTACTTC

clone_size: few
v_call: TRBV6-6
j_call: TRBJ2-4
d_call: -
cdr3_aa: CASSYVDVLSKNIQYF
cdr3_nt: TGTGCCAGCAGTTATGTGGATGTTTTATCCAAAAACATTCAGTACTTC

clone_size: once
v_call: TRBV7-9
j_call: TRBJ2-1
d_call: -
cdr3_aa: CASFERYDEQFF
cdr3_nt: TGTGCCAGCTTTGAACGTTACGATGAGCAGTTCTTC

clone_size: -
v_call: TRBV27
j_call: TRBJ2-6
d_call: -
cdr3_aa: CASSLSFGGRFSSGANVLTF
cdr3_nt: TGTGCCAGCAGTTTATCATTCGGGGGGCGCTTTTCCTCTGGGGCCAACGTCCTGACTTTC

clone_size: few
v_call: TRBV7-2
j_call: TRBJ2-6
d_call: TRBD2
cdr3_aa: CASSLLAGVSGANVLTF
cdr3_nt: TGTGCCAGCAGCTTACTAGCGGGAGTCTCTGGGGCCAACGTCCTGACTTTC

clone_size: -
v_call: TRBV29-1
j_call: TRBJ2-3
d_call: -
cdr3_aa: CSIEGGGDTQYF
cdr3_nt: TGCAGCATTGAAGGGGGTGGGGATACGCAGTATTTT

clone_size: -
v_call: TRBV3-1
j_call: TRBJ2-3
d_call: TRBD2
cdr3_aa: CASSQDLAGGTDTQYF
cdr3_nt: TGTGCCAGCAGCCAAGATCTAGCGGGAGGCACAGATACGCAGTATTTT

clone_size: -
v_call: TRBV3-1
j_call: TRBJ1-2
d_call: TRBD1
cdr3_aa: CASSPLQGAWSYGYTF
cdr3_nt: TGTGCCAGCAGCCCCTTACAGGGGGCGTGGAGCTATGGCTACACCTTC

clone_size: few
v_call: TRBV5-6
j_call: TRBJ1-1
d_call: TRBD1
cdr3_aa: CASSEDRAEAFF
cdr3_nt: TGTGCCAGCAGCGAGGACAGGGCTGAAGCTTTCTTT

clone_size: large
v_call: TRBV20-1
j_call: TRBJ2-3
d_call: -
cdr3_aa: CSARTSGTDTQYF
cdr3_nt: TGCAGTGCTAGGACCAGCGGCACAGATACGCAGTATTTT

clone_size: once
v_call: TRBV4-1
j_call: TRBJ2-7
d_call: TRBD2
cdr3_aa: CASRWTSGTYEQYF
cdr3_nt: TGCGCCAGCAGGTGGACTAGCGGGACCTACGAGCAGTACTTC

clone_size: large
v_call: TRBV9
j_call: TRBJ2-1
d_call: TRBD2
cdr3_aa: CASSVDQGGRSDYNEQFF
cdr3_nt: TGTGCCAGCAGCGTAGACCAAGGCGGGAGATCCGACTACAATGAGCAGTTCTTC

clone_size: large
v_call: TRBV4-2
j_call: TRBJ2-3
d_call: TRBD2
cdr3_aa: CASSQDPGRVGTQYF
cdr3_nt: TGTGCCAGCAGCCAAGATCCCGGGAGGGTGGGTACGCAGTATTTT

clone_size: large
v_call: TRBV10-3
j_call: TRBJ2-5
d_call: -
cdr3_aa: CAISDWLRETQYF
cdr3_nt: TGTGCCATCAGTGATTGGCTAAGAGAGACCCAGTACTTC

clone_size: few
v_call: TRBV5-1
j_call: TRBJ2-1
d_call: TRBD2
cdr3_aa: CASYEPASGYNEQFF
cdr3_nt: TGCGCCAGCTACGAGCCGGCTAGCGGTTACAATGAGCAGTTCTTC

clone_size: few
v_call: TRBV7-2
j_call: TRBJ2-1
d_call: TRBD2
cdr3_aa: CASSRPLRLAGGSYNEQFF
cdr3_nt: TGTGCCAGCAGCCGGCCCCTCCGGCTAGCGGGAGGCTCCTACAATGAGCAGTTCTTC

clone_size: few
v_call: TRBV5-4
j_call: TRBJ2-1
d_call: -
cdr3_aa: CASSLVVSPSSNNEQFF
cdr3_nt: TGTGCCAGCTCCCTTGTTGTCAGTCCCTCCTCTAACAATGAGCAGTTCTTC